The entry that follows covers one T cell receptor (beta chain) sequence. Trimming removed 5 bases from V and 11 bases from J, with 21 bases in between. The CDR3 loop spans 14 amino acids. Germline CDR1 and CDR2: SEHNR and FQNEAQ (reference sequence). The repertoire was sequenced with immunoSEQ multiplex PCR; TCRdb's copy has only in-frame clones and lacks some. The table includes 30,000 to 45,000 clones, about 93% detected once. This sample stems from a study of T cell changes during pregnancy in multiple sclerosis. The TCR sequence derives from a female donor in good health, enrolled as a control in a pregnancy study. This specimen consisted of CD4+ T cells from peripheral blood mononuclear cells, obtained after pregnancy. V and J are TRBV7-9 and TRBJ1-1; D is uncertain. The CDR3 is CASSPPQPDPGAFF. The DNA of the CDR3 is TGTGCCAGCAGCCCCCCCCAGCCAGATCCCGGGGCTTTCTTT.